The clone carrying this T cell receptor (beta chain) was found many times. Its antigen is not known. This sample is drawn from a study of response to subunit inactivated influenza vaccine. Study-level findings and limits: Authors suggested each seasonal influenza vaccination recruits few new T cells.

TCRdb analysed the RT-PCR reads with MiXCR anew, one entry per CDR3 protein. There are more than 200,000 distinct CDR3 sequences in the sample; 10% to 15% occur only once, and approximately 8.4% lies in the top ten. Looked up from germline, CDR1 is SEHNR and CDR2 is FQNEAQ (reference sequence). This CDR3 is 13 amino acids long. V dropped 6 bases and J dropped 0 bases, with 8 bases sitting between them. The specimen was non-naive T cells sorted from PBMCs, collected roughly 15 days before vaccination. The TCR originated in a man over 45 who received an inactivated influenza vaccine. V and J are TRBV7-9 and TRBJ2-5; perhaps TRBD1 as D (6 bases). As DNA, the CDR3 is TGTGCCAGCAGGCGGACAGACCAAGAGACCCAGTACTTC. As protein: CASRRTDQETQYF.